The TCR beta chain under discussion was sequenced for a study of T cell repertoires in cytomegalovirus infection. About the research overall: An indication of both CMV infection and matching HLA type came from public TCR beta signatures.

Germline trimming cut 6 bases from V and 5 bases from J; bases unmatched to any gene: 10. This CDR3 region has 15 residues. The V gene's germline CDR1 is MNHNS and CDR2 SASEGT. This clonotype was counted only a few times. Its specificity is not known. The study, taken as a whole, reports: There were carriers of CMV plus the relevant HLA, and cumulative public TCR beta family frequency identified them. Dominating the ex vivo response were HLA-C-restricted CMV-specific TCR beta clonotypes.

TCRdb reanalysed the reads using MiXCR and keeps one entry per CDR3 protein. The sample yields 200,000 to 300,000 distinct CDR3 sequences, roughly an eighth seen once. The sequence derives from a human donor in good health (CMV status not recorded). Some clones in this sample may be carry-over from other donors' samples. The chain uses TRBV6-1 and TRBJ2-3, with 8 bases identical to TRBD2. Sequencing was performed on PBMCs. CDR3 DNA sequence: TGTGCCAGCAGCCCAAGCGGGAGAAGTGTAGATACGCAGTATTTT. The encoded protein is CASSPSGRSVDTQYF.